Listed below are T cell receptor beta chains from one sample, sequenced in a study of cytomegalovirus exposure and HLA in healthy donors. The repertoire was sequenced with immunoSEQ multiplex PCR; TCRdb's copy has only in-frame clones and lacks some. The listing records over 45,000 clones. The source material was PBMCs. These TCRs come from a woman in her forties in good health and CMV-seronegative. The CDR3 runs from the conserved cysteine through the conserved F or W. A D gene is named only where the DNA matches it firmly.

D gene | J gene | V gene | CDR3 length | CDR3 DNA | CDR3 protein
TRBD1 | TRBJ1-1 | TRBV5-1 | 14 | TGCGCCAGCAGCTCGGGGACAGGGGATACTGAAGCTTTCTTT | CASSSGTGDTEAFF
NA | TRBJ1-2 | TRBV4-2 | 14 | TGTGCCAGCAGCCAAGATCTTTACATCTATGGCTACACCTTC | CASSQDLYIYGYTF
TRBD1 | TRBJ2-2 | TRBV6-1 | 14 | TGTGCCAGCAGTGGGGACAGGTCGTCGGGGGAGCTGTTTTTT | CASSGDRSSGELFF
NA | TRBJ1-6 | TRBV2 | 15 | TGTGCCAGCAGTGAAGAGAATCCGGATAATTCACCCCTCCACTTT | CASSEENPDNSPLHF
TRBD2 | TRBJ2-7 | TRBV11-3 | 16 | TGTGCCAGCAGCTTAGGCGGACTAGCGGGAGAGGGCGAGCAGTACTTC | CASSLGGLAGEGEQYF
TRBD1 | TRBJ2-5 | TRBV25-1 | 15 | TGTGCCAGCAGTGATCATCAGGGGGCTGGCGAGACCCAGTACTTC | CASSDHQGAGETQYF
NA | TRBJ2-5 | TRBV2 | 14 | TGTGCCAGCAGTCCGGGATTCACAACGGAGACCCAGTACTTC | CASSPGFTTETQYF
NA | TRBJ1-3 | TRBV11-1 | 15 | TGTGCCAGCAGCTTCGGTCAACGCTCTGGAAACACCATATATTTT | CASSFGQRSGNTIYF
NA | TRBJ2-4 | TRBV19 | 14 | TGTGCCAGTAGTATATCTTCGGGGTCGGGCATTCAGTACTTC | CASSISSGSGIQYF
TRBD1 | TRBJ1-1 | TRBV14 | 14 | TGTGCCAGCAGCCTACGCTCAGGGGGCACTGAAGCTTTCTTT | CASSLRSGGTEAFF
TRBD2 | TRBJ2-5 | TRBV4-3 | 15 | TGCGCCAGCAGCCAAGATCGGGGGGGCCAAGAGACCCAGTACTTC | CASSQDRGGQETQYF
TRBD1 | TRBJ2-1 | TRBV5-4 | 15 | TGTGCCAGCAGCTTATCAGGGGGCAAGTTCGATGAGCAGTTCTTC | CASSLSGGKFDEQFF
TRBD2 | TRBJ2-3 | TRBV4-2 | 15 | TGTGCCAGCAGCAGCTCAGCGGGAGGCACAGATACGCAGTATTTT | CASSSSAGGTDTQYF
TRBD1 | TRBJ1-1 | TRBV7-2 | 17 | TGTGCCAGCAGCCGCCAGCCAGGGGGCAAAATGAGCACTGAAGCTTTCTTT | CASSRQPGGKMSTEAFF
TRBD2 | TRBJ2-1 | TRBV5-1 | 15 | TGCGCCAGCAGCCTGCTAGCGGGAGGGAGGGATGAGCAGTTCTTC | CASSLLAGGRDEQFF